The present entry profiles one TCR beta chain with its context. Its recognized antigen is unknown. Base qualities are not recorded, but no much larger clone differs from it by a single base. Peripheral blood CD8+ and CD4+ T cells from healthy donors, Susac syndrome patients and multiple sclerosis patients were profiled using high-throughput TCR beta sequencing. The Susac syndrome patients fulfilled recently defined diagnostic criteria for either definite or probable disease. CD8+ TEMRA cells were enriched by FACS, while bulk CD8+ and CD4+ T cells were purified by magnetic negative isolation. Blood was drawn into EDTA tubes, processed within 24 hours, and PBMCs were isolated by density gradient centrifugation. PBMCs intended for TCR sequencing were frozen in liquid nitrogen and were later thawed in a 37 degrees C water bath. The sorted or isolated CD4+, CD8+ and CD8+ TEMRA cells had a purity of 90% or higher.

RNA was extracted using the RNeasy kit, and about 0.45 to 1 ug of the RNA was reverse transcribed with random hexamers. The immunoSEQ multiplex PCR assay, covering 54 Vbeta and 13 Jbeta segments, was used to amplify TCR beta CDR3 regions. PCR amplification bias was corrected using a synthetic template baseline for primer optimization and computational correction. The study's processing was this. Reads were assigned to V, D and J genes according to IMGT and analyzed in immunoSEQ Analyzer, with only productive sequences retained. Clonality was calculated as one minus the Shannon entropy normalized by log2 of the number of productive unique sequences. For each patient and control, public and private clones were evaluated within the 100 most prevalent clones. A clone was defined as Susac-specific if it was absent from the healthy and MS cohorts, from 1052 published viral clones and from other ImmuneACCESS disease sequences. TCRdb redid the processing of the public reads, applying fastp at Q25 and MiXCR, and retained in-frame beta chains. Each record represents a unique CDR3 protein, reported with the most common genes and DNA among its rows. The V and J calls come from TCRdb's annotation, not from the publication. The sample contains roughly 140,000 distinct CDR3 sequences, approximately 94% of them found a single time. About 0.08% of the sample lies in the top ten.

This record comes from a study of CD8 T cells in Susac syndrome (dated by TCRdb to between 2018 and 2021). Some background on the complete study: Among the sequenced Susac syndrome patients, about 6 had clinically active disease and under ten were in clinical remission. At blood withdrawal, Susac syndrome patients were therapy-naive, treated with corticosteroids (with IVIg additionally given to some), or treated with IVIg alone. The study used repertoire sequencing to test whether antigen drove CD8+ T cell activation and differentiation in Susac syndrome. Beyond this particular receptor, the publication reports: In patients with Susac syndrome, the CD4+ T cell repertoire showed no detectable clonal expansion. The number of individuals in the TCR sequencing and HLA analysis was acknowledged as relatively small.

V is trimmed back by 4 bases and J by 3 bases, and the junction contains 9 bases that no gene match accounts for. The germline V gene (reference sequence) specifies MNHNY as CDR1 and SVGAGI as CDR2. Reading from cysteine to phenylalanine, the CDR3 counts 16 amino acids. Just CDR3 DNA is preserved here, 48 bases in frame from base 1. In this chain, TRBV6-6 is recombined with TRBJ1-5, with 7 middle bases fitting TRBD1. The TCR comes from a human donor with Susac syndrome. Sequenced sample: CD4+ T cells from PBMCs. The DNA reads TGTGCCAGCAGTTCTATGACAGGGATGGACAATCAGCCCCAGCATTTT. This is translated as CASSSMTGMDNQPQHF.